Listed below are T cell receptor beta chains from one sample, sequenced in a study of CD8 T cells in ankylosing spondylitis. TCRdb independently ran MiXCR on the 5' RACE reads; one entry per CDR3 protein. Here the sample spans roughly 200,000 distinct CDR3 sequences, 9.5% to 15% being singletons. Material for sequencing was blood, either unsorted or a sorted T cell fraction (not recorded which). Every receptor here comes from a male donor with ankylosing spondylitis or in good health (not recorded which). The conserved cysteine and the conserved F or W are not part of the CDR3 here.

>TRBJ2-3|TRBV4-1
ASSQEGSITDTQY
>TRBJ1-1|TRBV5-4
ASSFWAGENTEAF
>TRBJ1-1|TRBV29-1
SVRTGDTEAF
>TRBJ1-5|TRBV6-5
ASSYSGVRQPQH
>TRBJ1-1|TRBV5-1
ASSLDSMNTEAF
>TRBJ2-7|TRBV7-8
ASSLGSETYEQY
>TRBJ2-3|TRBV7-9
ASSLSSGSVDTQY
>TRBJ2-1|TRBV3-1
ASSQDSDAYNEQF
>TRBJ1-5|TRBV2
ASTPWGLGNQPQH
>TRBJ2-5|TRBV2
ASRGGDYAWEAQY
>TRBJ2-1|TRBV10-3
AIKESSSGTNNEQF
>TRBJ2-3|TRBV11-1
ASTRQIGTGGSTDTQY
>TRBJ2-1|TRBV11-3
ASGESRGKSSYNEQF
>TRBJ1-4|TRBV12-3/TRBV12-4
ASSSPGTNEKLF
>TRBJ1-1|TRBV6-6
ASSSGILTEAF
>TRBJ2-7|TRBV11-2
ASSLGAGITDEQY
>TRBJ1-5|TRBV12-3/TRBV12-4
ASSLRTGEYQPQH
>TRBJ2-2|TRBV7-9
ASSLLGPTGELF
>TRBJ2-4|TRBV11-2
ASSPVRQNIQY
>TRBJ1-3|TRBV4-2
ASSQDRGVGLGGNTIY
>TRBJ1-5|TRBV2
ASSEGQVASNQPQH
>TRBJ1-1|TRBV3-1
ASSQVGSLPTEAF
>TRBJ2-7|TRBV27
ASSLEATSYEQY
>TRBJ2-3|TRBV6-1
ASSPATSGGDTQY
>TRBJ2-4|TRBV20-1
SASGLAGPLKNIQN
>TRBJ1-4|TRBV13
ASSPVGGEKLF
>TRBJ2-5|TRBV7-9
ASSLDWGSMETQY